The 6 T cell receptor beta chains below all came from one sample that was sequenced in a study of regulatory T cells in long-lasting Graves disease. CDR3 regions were amplified by Arm-PCR using iRepertoire HTBI primers to build TCR beta libraries. TCRdb re-called the multiplex PCR reads through MiXCR, storing one row per CDR3 protein. This sample carries about 450,000 distinct CDR3 sequences, 11% to 15% of them seen once, and the ten largest clones take more than 15%. Time point meaning: newly diagnosed GD, antithyroid drugs for less than 3 months. Researchers made the TCR library from RNA that was extracted from PBMCs. These data were also filed under a second study, of T cells in Graves' hyperthyroidism and ophthalmopathy.

Sequencing was performed on peripheral blood mononuclear cells (PBMCs), taken at new diagnosis, from a patient treated with antithyroid drugs. These receptors all come from a woman in her forties or fifties with Graves disease.

This clonotype has at least ten counts. This rearrangement joins TRBV3-1 to TRBJ2-5, with D unclear. CDR3 length: 16 amino acids. Trimming pared 0 bases from V and 2 bases from J, leaving 13 bases between. Germline values: CDR1 LGHDT, CDR2 YNNKEL (reference sequence). The CDR3 sequence is CASSQELARAQETQYF. CDR3 DNA: TGTGCCAGCAGCCAAGAGTTGGCCCGAGCGCAAGAGACCCAGTACTTC.

CDR3 coding DNA: TGCGCCAGCAGCCAAGATCGAGGCAGTTTGATTCAGCCCCAGCATTTT. This translates into CASSQDRGSLIQPQHF. This chain joins TRBV4-1 and TRBJ1-5; D is uncertain. The CDR3 runs to 16 residues. From germline, CDR1 is MGHRA and CDR2 YSYEKL. V was pared by 0 bases and J by 6 bases, with 15 bases between.

This chain links TRBV9 with TRBJ1-3; 7 positions agree with TRBD1. The CDR3 runs 15 residues. V gave up 3 bases and J gave up 3 bases; unmatched junction bases: 6. The germline V gene encodes CDR1 SGDLS and CDR2 YYNGEE. CDR3 in DNA: TGTGCCAGCAGCGAGGGGGCCGGGGTTGGAAACACCATATATTTT. It yields the protein CASSEGAGVGNTIYF.

The gene calls are TRBV20-1 and TRBJ2-7, with 16 bases matching TRBD2. V was pared by 1 base and J by 7 bases, with 7 bases of the junction left unmatched. CDR1 DFQATT and CDR2 SNEGSKA come from the germline V gene (reference sequence). The CDR3 is made up of 16 amino acids. The CDR3 DNA is TGCAGTGCTAGAGTCCGGGGGACTAGCGGGAGGGGGGAGCAGTACTTC. It codes for CSARVRGTSGRGEQYF.

In its sample, this clonotype was seen a few times. The rearrangement links TRBV6-2 or TRBV6-3 to TRBJ1-6; no clear D. Germline CDR1 MNHEY, CDR2 SVGEGT. The CDR3 runs to 15 residues. Trimming pared 1 base from V and 9 bases from J, leaving 13 bases between. CDR3 loop: CASSYWSGRGSPLHF. The CDR3 coding sequence is TGTGCCAGCAGTTACTGGTCCGGGCGGGGTTCACCCCTCCACTTT.

The rearrangement joins TRBV19 to TRBJ2-1; D is possibly TRBD1 (5 bases). With the DNA end fitting TRBJ2-5 better, the J assignment may be wrong. Per germline, CDR1 LNHDA and CDR2 SQIVND (reference sequence). The CDR3 spans 17 residues. CDR3 sequence: CASSTRARREIQETQYF. For the CDR3, the DNA is TGTGCCAGTAGTACCAGGGCGCGGAGAGAAATCCAAGAGACCCAGTACTTC.